The clone carrying this TCR beta chain was seen a few times. This record comes from a study of T cells in Graves' hyperthyroidism and ophthalmopathy. TCR beta CDR3 sequences were amplified from RNA transcripts. The HTBI primer set was used in a first-round RT-PCR of the TCR CDR3. TCRdb re-called the multiplex PCR reads through MiXCR, storing one row per CDR3 protein. Counted here are about 200,000 distinct CDR3 sequences, about 17% occurring once; the ten biggest clones make up roughly 49%. This TCR was sampled from a woman aged 45-65 years with Graves' hyperthyroidism. Sequencing was done on a sample of blood.

The CDR3 DNA follows: TGCGCCAGCAGGGCCGGCGGGAGCAAAGACGAGCAGTACTTC. It encodes CASRAGGSKDEQYF. The V call is TRBV10-1, the J call TRBJ2-7; 7 nucleotides line up with TRBD2. CDR3 size: 14 residues. The junction had 10 bases not matched to a gene; V was cut back by 6 bases and J by 5 bases. Germline CDR1 reads WNHNN; CDR2 reads SYGVQD (reference sequence).